These T cell receptor beta chains were read from a single sample in a study of T cell changes during pregnancy in multiple sclerosis. TCRdb keeps only in-frame clones here, not all; method: immunoSEQ multiplex PCR. Of under 95,000 clones listed, 91% are singletons. The specimen comprised peripheral blood, sampled after pregnancy. These receptors all come from a female donor in good health, enrolled as a control in a pregnancy study. CDR3s include the opening cysteine and the closing phenylalanine or tryptophan. Fields, in order: clone size, D gene, J gene, V gene, CDR3 protein, CDR3 DNA. A D gene is named only where the DNA matches it firmly. Size values are once, few and many counts, or a class for expanded clones, and some rows have none.

NA NA TRBJ1-1 TRBV5-1 CASSLADQQGFTEAFF TGCGCCAGCAGCTTGGCCGACCAACAGGGTTTCACTGAAGCTTTCTTT
once NA TRBJ1-3 TRBV4-1 CASSSRGDSSGNTIYF TGCGCCAGCAGCTCCCGAGGAGACAGCTCTGGAAACACCATATATTTT
once NA TRBJ1-5 TRBV19 CASSPQTSQPQHF TGTGCCAGTAGTCCTCAGACAAGCCAGCCCCAGCATTTT
NA NA TRBJ1-5 TRBV21-1 CASTRGRRGSNQPQHF TGTGCCAGCACGCGGGGACGGAGGGGTAGCAATCAGCCCCAGCATTTT
NA NA TRBJ2-1 TRBV7-2 CASSTIGLRDSYNEQFF TGTGCCAGCAGCACCATCGGTCTCAGGGACTCCTACAATGAGCAGTTCTTC
NA NA TRBJ1-1 TRBV2 CASSGRGWNTEAFF TGTGCCAGCAGCGGCCGGGGGTGGAACACTGAAGCTTTCTTT
NA NA TRBJ2-7 TRBV7-2 CASSLEDFGYEQYF TGTGCCAGCAGCTTAGAAGACTTCGGCTACGAGCAGTACTTC
NA NA TRBJ2-7 TRBV7-9 CASSPPGRVEYEQYF TGTGCCAGCAGCCCCCCCGGCAGGGTAGAGTACGAGCAGTACTTC
NA NA TRBJ2-3 TRBV5-4 CASSSGRVTDTQYF TGTGCCAGCAGCAGCGGTAGAGTAACAGATACGCAGTATTTT
NA NA TRBJ1-5 TRBV28 CASSLVQGSNQPQHF TGTGCCAGCAGTTTAGTCCAGGGTAGCAATCAGCCCCAGCATTTT
NA NA TRBJ1-5 TRBV4-3 CASSQDAWGSNQPQHF TGCGCCAGCAGCCAAGATGCCTGGGGCAGCAATCAGCCCCAGCATTTT
NA NA TRBJ1-5 TRBV6-6 CASSYRGEEPQHF TGTGCCAGCAGTTATCGCGGTGAAGAGCCCCAGCATTTT
NA TRBD1 TRBJ1-3 TRBV6-5 CASSYTPGGSGNTIYF TGTGCCAGCAGTTACACCCCAGGGGGCTCTGGAAACACCATATATTTT
once NA TRBJ1-5 TRBV28 CASSFQDRRSLQPQHF TGTGCCAGCAGTTTTCAGGACAGAAGAAGCCTTCAGCCCCAGCATTTT
NA NA TRBJ1-2 TRBV5-5 CASSLYNRVIYGYTF TGTGCCAGCAGCTTGTATAACAGGGTCATCTATGGCTACACCTTC
NA NA TRBJ1-1 TRBV7-9 CASSPRGRSTEAFF TGTGCCAGCAGCCCCAGGGGTAGGAGCACTGAAGCTTTCTTT
NA NA TRBJ1-2 TRBV30 CAWGRETRGYTF TGTGCCTGGGGGCGGGAAACGCGAGGCTACACCTTC
NA TRBD2 TRBJ2-3 TRBV30 CAWSRTSGGSTDTQYF TGTGCCTGGAGTCGGACTAGCGGGGGGAGCACAGATACGCAGTATTTT
NA TRBD1 TRBJ2-7 TRBV4-2 CASSQELGTGSYEQYF TGTGCCAGCAGCCAAGAACTCGGGACAGGGTCCTACGAGCAGTACTTC
once TRBD1 TRBJ2-7 TRBV5-4 CASSGRTGSFYEQYF TGTGCCAGCAGCGGACGGACAGGGTCCTTCTACGAGCAGTACTTC
NA NA TRBJ1-4 TRBV4-3 CASSQGPGASNEKLFF TGCGCCAGCAGCCAGGGACCAGGGGCGAGCAATGAAAAACTGTTTTTT
NA NA TRBJ2-4 TRBV19 CASSIDKRNIQYF TGTGCCAGTAGTATAGATAAGAGGAACATTCAGTACTTC
NA TRBD1 TRBJ1-1 TRBV2 CASTNGQGAKNTEAFF TGTGCCAGCACTAATGGACAGGGGGCTAAAAACACTGAAGCTTTCTTT
NA TRBD1 TRBJ1-2 TRBV5-4 CASSLPGTGVNYGYTF TGTGCCAGCAGCTTGCCCGGGACAGGGGTTAACTATGGCTACACCTTC
NA NA TRBJ1-6 TRBV5-1 CASSFRDTDNSPLHF TGCGCCAGCAGCTTTCGGGACACAGATAATTCACCCCTCCACTTT
once TRBD1 TRBJ1-2 TRBV7-9 CASSLLGTGSNYGYTF TGTGCCAGCAGCTTATTGGGGACAGGGTCTAACTATGGCTACACCTTC
NA NA TRBJ2-3 TRBV28 CASSRFADTQYF TGTGCCAGCAGCCGGTTTGCGGATACGCAGTATTTT
NA TRBD1 TRBJ1-2 TRBV6-6 CASRSGTGSYGYTF TGTGCCAGCAGGTCCGGGACAGGGAGCTATGGCTACACCTTC
NA TRBD1 TRBJ2-7 TRBV7-6 CASSPIGDRGDEQYF TGTGCCAGCAGCCCTATCGGGGACAGGGGGGACGAGCAGTACTTC
once NA TRBJ1-3 TRBV7-8 CASSLQGFSGNTIYF TGTGCCAGCAGCCTACAGGGTTTCTCTGGAAACACCATATATTTT
NA TRBD1 TRBJ1-2 TRBV19 CASRAGTGGFRNYGYTF TGTGCCAGTAGGGCCGGGACAGGGGGATTTCGTAACTATGGCTACACCTTC
NA TRBD1 TRBJ1-4 TRBV5-1 CASSLGSGTGTELFF TGCGCCAGCAGCTTGGGATCCGGGACCGGGACAGAACTGTTTTTT
once TRBD1 TRBJ2-1 TRBV7-9 CASSLGQGRDNEQFF TGTGCCAGCAGCCTCGGACAGGGGAGGGACAATGAGCAGTTCTTC
NA NA TRBJ2-7 TRBV11-2 CASSPGSASSYEQYF TGTGCCAGCAGCCCGGGGTCAGCAAGCTCCTACGAGCAGTACTTC
NA NA TRBJ1-5 TRBV12-5 CASGLVAGLNQPQHF TGTGCTAGTGGTTTGGTCGCCGGTCTCAATCAGCCCCAGCATTTT
NA TRBD1 TRBJ2-7 TRBV29-1 CSVAGGWAGPGQPHYEQYF TGCAGCGTTGCCGGTGGGTGGGCAGGCCCGGGACAGCCCCATTACGAGCAGTACTTC
NA NA TRBJ1-1 TRBV2 CASSDQGLAWGTEAFF TGTGCCAGCAGTGATCAGGGTTTGGCATGGGGCACTGAAGCTTTCTTT